This entry lists 19 T cell receptor beta chains sequenced from one sample in a study of radiotherapy plus CTLA-4 blockade in lung cancer. Sequencing was performed with immunoSEQ multiplex PCR; in TCRdb, only in-frame clones are kept and a portion is missing. The table includes some 51,000 clones, about 76% detected once. The material was peripheral blood, obtained from a patient treated with radiotherapy plus ipilimumab. These TCRs come from a human donor with non-small cell lung cancer whose response to radiotherapy plus ipilimumab could not be evaluated.

The chain combines TRBV4-3 with TRBJ2-3; 12 bases fit TRBD2. V lost 0 bases to trimming and J lost 4 bases; unmatched junction nucleotides: 11. This CDR3 comprises 19 residues. Germline CDR1 reads LGHNA; CDR2 reads YSLEER. The CDR3 coding sequence is TGCGCCAGCAGCCAAGATAACCTAGCGGGAGGGCCAAAGTCAGATACGCAGTATTTT. Protein product: CASSQDNLAGGPKSDTQYF.

The chain has TRBV5-1 and TRBJ2-1; D not certain. The CDR3 consists of 15 residues. Between the trimmed V and J ends, which lost 0 bases and 2 bases, there was a span of 9 bases. Germline V gene lookup returns CDR1 SGHRS and CDR2 YFSETQ. CDR3 in amino acids: CASSLGHFTYNEQFF. The CDR3 DNA reads as TGCGCCAGCAGCTTGGGACACTTCACCTACAATGAGCAGTTCTTC.

The genes are TRBV15 and TRBJ1-3; D gene unclear. The V and J ends lost 0 bases and 0 bases respectively, with 15 bases between them. There are 18 residues in the CDR3. CDR1 is LNHNV and CDR2 is YYDKDF in the germline V gene (reference sequence). In DNA, the CDR3 is TGTGCCACCAGCAGAGATTTTCAGCGGGCAAGCTCTGGAAACACCATATATTTT. This codes for CATSRDFQRASSGNTIYF.

V gene TRBV7-9 combines with J gene TRBJ1-4; D is possibly TRBD1 (6 bases). This CDR3 is 14 amino acids long. The ends were cut back, 5 bases at V and 5 bases at J, with 12 bases in the middle. The germline gives CDR1 SEHNR, CDR2 FQNEAQ (reference sequence). Here the CDR3 reads CASSLRGGNEKLFF. CDR3 bases: TGTGCCAGCAGCCTGAGGGGGGGAAATGAAAAACTGTTTTTT.

The table lists this clone with a count of one. V and J are TRBV7-2 and TRBJ2-7; D may be TRBD1 (6 bases). CDR1 SGHTA and CDR2 FQGNSA come from the germline V gene. Trimming removed 1 base at V and 5 bases at J, with 12 bases between. The CDR3 spans 14 residues. The CDR3 bases are TGTGCCAGCAGCTTAGTGAACAGGGTCAACGAGCAGTACTTC. This translates into CASSLVNRVNEQYF. The full variable domain, with the rest looked up from reference TRBV7-2 and TRBJ2-7, is GAGVSQSPSNKVTEKGKDVELRCDPISGHTALYWYRQSLGQGLEFLIYFQGNSAPDKSGLPSDRFSAERTGGSVSTLTIQRTQQEDSAVYLCASSLVNRVNEQYFGPGTRLTVT.

The chain has TRBV5-1 and TRBJ2-3, with 8 bases that match TRBD2. The germline V gene encodes CDR1 SGHRS and CDR2 YFSETQ. CDR3 length: 17 residues. The V and J ends lost 0 bases and 2 bases, in that order; junction bases with no gene match: 8. The CDR3 bases are TGCGCCAGCAGCTTGGGGGCCCGAGCGGGAGACACAGATACGCAGTATTTT. It specifies CASSLGARAGDTDTQYF.

CDR3 coding DNA: TGTGCCAGCCAACCCGGGACAGGGTTGGACATTCAGTACTTC. Its protein product is CASQPGTGLDIQYF. The chain recombines TRBV4-2 with TRBJ2-4; TRBD1 aligns across 9 bases. The CDR3 has 14 amino acids. V gave up 8 bases and J gave up 8 bases; unmatched junction bases: 10. Germline assignment: CDR1 LGHNA and CDR2 YNFKEQ.

The chain uses TRBV5-1 and TRBJ2-4; TRBD1 matches at 8 bases. After removal of 4 bases from V and 5 bases from J, the junction contained 8 bases not matched to a gene. The germline V gene has CDR1 SGHRS and CDR2 YFSETQ. The CDR3 runs 15 residues. CDR3 sequence reads: CASSLDRGGENIQYF. As DNA, the CDR3 is TGCGCCAGCAGCCTAGACAGGGGTGGGGAAAACATTCAGTACTTC. The variable domain in full, with the rest retrieved from reference TRBV5-1 and TRBJ2-4, is KAGVTQTPRYLIKTRGQQVTLSCSPISGHRSVSWYQQTPGQGLQFLFEYFSETQRNKGNFPGRFSGRQFSNSRSEMNVSTLELGDSALYLCASSLDRGGENIQYFGAGTRLSVL.

This chain uses TRBV7-2 with TRBJ2-2; 9 nucleotides agree with TRBD2. Per germline, CDR1 SGHTA and CDR2 FQGNSA. V gave up 1 base and J gave up 2 bases; unmatched junction bases: 5. The CDR3 is 17 residues long. CDR3 sequence: CASSLVRLAENTGELFF. The CDR3 coding sequence is TGTGCCAGCAGCTTAGTTCGACTAGCGGAAAACACCGGGGAGCTGTTTTTT.

The gene calls are TRBV27 and TRBJ1-5; the D is unclear. This CDR3 is built from 14 residues. V was pared by 5 bases and J by 0 bases, with 8 bases between. Germline V gene data show CDR1 as MNHEY and CDR2 as SMNVEV (reference sequence). The CDR3 nucleotides are TGTGCCAGCAGTCTAACCTATAGCAATCAGCCCCAGCATTTT. Its translation: CASSLTYSNQPQHF.

The chain employs TRBV5-5 and TRBJ2-7; TRBD1 might be the D (5 bases). Trimming left V 3 bases short and J 4 bases short, with 8 bases between. CDR1 and CDR2 (germline): SGHKS, YYEKEE (reference sequence). CDR3 length equals 12 residues. In nucleotides, the CDR3 is TGTGCCAGCAGCTCCAGGGTTTACGAGCAGTACTTC. This encodes CASSSRVYEQYF.

The chain is built from TRBV5-1 and TRBJ1-1, with D perhaps matching TRBD1 (6 bases). V was cut by 2 bases and J by 5 bases, with 16 bases left in between. This CDR3 is 15 amino acids long. CDR1 and CDR2 from the germline V gene are SGHRS and YFSETQ. The DNA for the CDR3 is TGCGCCAGCAGCTTATTCAGGGGTAGAGGAACTGAAGCTTTCTTT. Protein sequence: CASSLFRGRGTEAFF.

The chain has TRBV6-5 and TRBJ1-2; TRBD1 is a possible D gene (6 bases). Germline assignment: CDR1 MNHEY and CDR2 SVGAGI. V lost 6 bases and J 2 bases, leaving 13 bases between the germline ends. There are 14 residues in the CDR3. The CDR3 sequence: CASRKKTGNYGYTF. DNA for the CDR3: TGTGCCAGCAGGAAAAAAACAGGGAACTATGGCTACACCTTC.

This clone was found a few times. The rearrangement uses TRBV19 and TRBJ1-3, with TRBD1 as a possible D gene (6 bases). Trimming removed 5 bases from V and 0 bases from J, with 17 bases in between. The CDR3 spans 17 residues. The germline CDR1 and CDR2 sequences are LNHDA and SQIVND (reference sequence). This chain's CDR3 is CASSFRATGPSGNTIYF. CDR3 in DNA: TGTGCCAGTAGTTTTCGGGCCACAGGGCCCTCTGGAAACACCATATATTTT.

The V call is TRBV5-1, the J call TRBJ1-5; no clear D. The V end lost 2 bases, the J end lost 4 bases, and 10 bases lay between the germline ends. This CDR3 is built from 14 residues. The germline gives CDR1 SGHRS, CDR2 YFSETQ. In nucleotides, the CDR3 is TGCGCCAGCAGCTTAGGAGGTTATAATCAGCCCCAGCATTTT. This gives the protein CASSLGGYNQPQHF.

J is TRBJ2-6 and V is TRBV19; 9 nucleotides align to TRBD1. Germline V gene sequence: CDR1 LNHDA, CDR2 SQIVND (reference sequence). This CDR3 region has 17 residues. With 8 bases clipped from V and 2 bases from J, the junction kept 10 bases outside the gene matches. This CDR3 reads CASHRGTGRAGANVLTF. For the CDR3, the DNA is TGTGCCAGTCACCGTGGGACAGGGAGAGCTGGGGCCAACGTCCTGACTTTC.

The chain combines TRBV4-3 with TRBJ2-5; no reliable D call. Trimming stripped 0 bases from V and 11 bases from J, with 19 bases between. The CDR3 covers 15 residues. In germline, CDR1 is LGHNA, CDR2 YSLEER. The CDR3 is CASSQDSAGLYAQYF. The CDR3 DNA sequence: TGCGCCAGCAGCCAAGATTCGGCAGGATTGTACGCGCAGTACTTC.

This rearrangement joins TRBV30 to TRBJ1-5, with D perhaps matching TRBD1 (5 bases). CDR3 size: 14 residues. Trimming took off 2 bases at V and 5 bases at J, with 13 bases between the two ends. Germline CDR1 and CDR2: GTSNPN and SVGIG (reference sequence). CDR3 DNA sequence: TGTGCCTGGAGTCACGCGGTCAGGGATCAGCCCCAGCATTTT. It is translated as CAWSHAVRDQPQHF.

The J gene is TRBJ2-2, the V gene TRBV10-1; weak D call: TRBD1 (5 bases). Trimming took off 2 bases at V and 6 bases at J, with 13 bases between the two ends. This CDR3 has 15 amino acids. Per the germline V gene, CDR1 is WNHNN and CDR2 is SYGVQD (reference sequence). The CDR3: CASSEQGECSGELFF. The CDR3 DNA sequence: TGCGCCAGCAGTGAGCAGGGCGAATGTTCCGGGGAGCTGTTTTTT.